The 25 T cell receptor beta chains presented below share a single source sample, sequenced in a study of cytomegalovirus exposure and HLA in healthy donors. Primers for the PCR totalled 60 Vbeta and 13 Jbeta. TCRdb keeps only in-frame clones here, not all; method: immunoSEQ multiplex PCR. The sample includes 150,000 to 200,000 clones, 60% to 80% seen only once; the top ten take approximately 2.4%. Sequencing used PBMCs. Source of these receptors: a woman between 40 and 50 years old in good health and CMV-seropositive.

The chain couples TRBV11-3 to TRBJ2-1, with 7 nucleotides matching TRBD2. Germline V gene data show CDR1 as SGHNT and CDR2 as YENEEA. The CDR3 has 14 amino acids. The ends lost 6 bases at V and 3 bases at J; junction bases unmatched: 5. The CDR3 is CASRGAGLYNEQFF. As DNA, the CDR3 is TGTGCCAGCAGGGGAGCGGGACTCTACAATGAGCAGTTCTTC. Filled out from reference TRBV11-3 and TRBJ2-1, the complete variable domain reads EAGVVQSPRYKIIEKKQPVAFWCNPISGHNTLYWYLQNLGQGPELLIRYENEEAVDDSQLPKDRFSAERLKGVDSTLKIQPAELGDSAVYLCASRGAGLYNEQFFGPGTRLTVL.

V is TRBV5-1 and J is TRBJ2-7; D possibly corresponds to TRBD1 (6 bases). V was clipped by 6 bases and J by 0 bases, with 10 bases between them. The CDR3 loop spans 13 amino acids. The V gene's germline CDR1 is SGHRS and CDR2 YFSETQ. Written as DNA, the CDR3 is TGCGCCAGCACCCAGGGGCCCTCCTACGAGCAGTACTTC. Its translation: CASTQGPSYEQYF.

CDR3 residues: CASSPRQGQGSYEQYF. In DNA form, the CDR3 reads TGTGCCAGTAGCCCAAGACAGGGCCAGGGGTCCTACGAGCAGTACTTC. The chain uses TRBV19 and TRBJ2-7, with 7 bases fitting TRBD1. This CDR3 comprises 16 residues. CDR1 is LNHDA, CDR2 SQIVND, per germline (reference sequence). With 6 bases clipped from V and 1 base from J, the junction kept 12 bases outside the gene matches.

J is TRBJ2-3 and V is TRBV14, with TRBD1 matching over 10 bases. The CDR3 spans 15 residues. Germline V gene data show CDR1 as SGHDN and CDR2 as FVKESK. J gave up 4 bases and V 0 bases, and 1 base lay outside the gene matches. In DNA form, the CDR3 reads TGTGCCAGCAGCCAAGATGGACAGGGGGCAGATACGCAGTATTTT. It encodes CASSQDGQGADTQYF.

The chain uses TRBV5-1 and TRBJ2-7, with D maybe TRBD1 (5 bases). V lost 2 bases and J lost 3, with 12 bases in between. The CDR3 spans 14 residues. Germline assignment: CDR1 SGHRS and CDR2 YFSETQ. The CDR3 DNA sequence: TGCGCCAGCAGCTTTGGGGCAGAGAACTACGAGCAGTACTTC. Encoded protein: CASSFGAENYEQYF. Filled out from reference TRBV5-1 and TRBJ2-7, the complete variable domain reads KAGVTQTPRYLIKTRGQQVTLSCSPISGHRSVSWYQQTPGQGLQFLFEYFSETQRNKGNFPGRFSGRQFSNSRSEMNVSTLELGDSALYLCASSFGAENYEQYFGPGTRLTVT.

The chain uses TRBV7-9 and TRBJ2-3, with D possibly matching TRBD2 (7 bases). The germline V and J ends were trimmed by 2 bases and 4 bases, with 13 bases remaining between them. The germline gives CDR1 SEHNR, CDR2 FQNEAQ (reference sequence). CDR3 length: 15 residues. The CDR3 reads CASSLITGRADTQYF. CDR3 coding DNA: TGTGCCAGCAGCTTAATAACAGGGAGGGCAGATACGCAGTATTTT.

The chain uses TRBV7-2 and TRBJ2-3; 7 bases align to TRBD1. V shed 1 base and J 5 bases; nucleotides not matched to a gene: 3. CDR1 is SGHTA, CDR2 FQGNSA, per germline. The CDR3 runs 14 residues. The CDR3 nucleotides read TGTGCCAGCAGCTTAGAAGGGGGCATAGATACGCAGTATTTT. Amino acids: CASSLEGGIDTQYF.

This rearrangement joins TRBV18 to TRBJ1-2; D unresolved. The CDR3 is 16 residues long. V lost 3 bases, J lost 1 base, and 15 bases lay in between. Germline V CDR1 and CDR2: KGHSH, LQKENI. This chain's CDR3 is CASSPAAPSFNYGYTF. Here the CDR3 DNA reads TGTGCCAGCTCACCGGCTGCACCTTCTTTTAACTATGGCTACACCTTC.

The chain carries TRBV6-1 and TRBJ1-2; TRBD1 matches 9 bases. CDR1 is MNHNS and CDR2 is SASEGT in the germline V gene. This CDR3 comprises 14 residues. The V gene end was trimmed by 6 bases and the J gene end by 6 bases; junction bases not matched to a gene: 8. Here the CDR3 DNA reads TGTGCCAGCAGGGCCGGGACAGGGATCGATGGCTACACCTTC. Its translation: CASRAGTGIDGYTF.

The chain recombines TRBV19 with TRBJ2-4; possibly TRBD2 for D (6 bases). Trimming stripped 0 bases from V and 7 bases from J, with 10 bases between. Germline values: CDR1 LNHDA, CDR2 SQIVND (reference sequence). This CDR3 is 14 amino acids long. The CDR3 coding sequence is TGTGCCAGTAGTATAGAAGTAGGGAGGAACATTCAGTACTTC. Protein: CASSIEVGRNIQYF. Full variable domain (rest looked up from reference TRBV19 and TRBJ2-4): DGGITQSPKYLFRKEGQNVTLSCEQNLNHDAMYWYRQDPGQGLRLIYYSQIVNDFQKGDIAEGYSVSREKKESFPLTVTSAQKNPTAFYLCASSIEVGRNIQYFGAGTRLSVL.

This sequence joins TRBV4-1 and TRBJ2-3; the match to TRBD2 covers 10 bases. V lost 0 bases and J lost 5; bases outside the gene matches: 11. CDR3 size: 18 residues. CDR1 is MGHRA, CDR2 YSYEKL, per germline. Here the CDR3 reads CASSQEGSGGIRGDTQYF. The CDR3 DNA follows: TGCGCCAGCAGCCAAGAAGGTAGCGGGGGGATTCGAGGAGATACGCAGTATTTT.

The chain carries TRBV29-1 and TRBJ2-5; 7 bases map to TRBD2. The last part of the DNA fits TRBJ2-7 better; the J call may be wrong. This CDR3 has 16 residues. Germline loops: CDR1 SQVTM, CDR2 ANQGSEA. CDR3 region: CSVEDAGDSNTYEQYF. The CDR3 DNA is TGCAGCGTTGAAGACGCGGGGGACTCTAATACCTACGAGCAGTACTTC.

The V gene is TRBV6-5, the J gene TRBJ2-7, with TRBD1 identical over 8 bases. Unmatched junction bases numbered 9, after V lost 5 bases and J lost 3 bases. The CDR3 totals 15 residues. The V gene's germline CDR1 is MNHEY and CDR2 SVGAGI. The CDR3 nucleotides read TGTGCCAGCAGTCCCCGGACAGGGCTAAACTACGAGCAGTACTTC. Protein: CASSPRTGLNYEQYF.

Here the CDR3 reads CASSYGQGTYEQYF. For the CDR3, the DNA is TGTGCCAGCAGCTACGGACAGGGGACCTACGAGCAGTACTTC. V is TRBV7-2 and J is TRBJ2-7; TRBD1 matches 9 bases. V lost 4 bases to trimming and J lost 2 bases; unmatched junction nucleotides: 3. This CDR3 contains 14 residues. Germline CDR1 is SGHTA and CDR2 is FQGNSA.

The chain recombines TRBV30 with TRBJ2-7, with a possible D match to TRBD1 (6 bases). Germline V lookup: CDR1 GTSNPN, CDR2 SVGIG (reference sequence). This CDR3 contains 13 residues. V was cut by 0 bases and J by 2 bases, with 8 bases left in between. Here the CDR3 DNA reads TGTGCCTGGAGTGTAAGGGGGACCTACGAGCAGTACTTC. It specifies CAWSVRGTYEQYF.

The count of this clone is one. The CDR3, as DNA: TGTGCCAGCAGTCGACAGGGAAACACCGGGGAGCTGTTTTTT. Translating gives CASSRQGNTGELFF. V gene TRBV6-4 combines with J gene TRBJ2-2; 7 bases agree with TRBD1. The CDR3 covers 14 residues. V dropped 5 bases and J dropped 2; count of bases not matched to a gene: 2. Germline V gene lookup returns CDR1 MRHNA and CDR2 SNTAGT.

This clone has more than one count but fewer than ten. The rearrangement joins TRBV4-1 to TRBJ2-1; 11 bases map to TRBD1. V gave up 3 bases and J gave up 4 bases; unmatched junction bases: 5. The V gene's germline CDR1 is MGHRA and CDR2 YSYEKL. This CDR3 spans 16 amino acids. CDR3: CASSHWTGGRYNEQFF. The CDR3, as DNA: TGCGCCAGCAGCCATTGGACAGGGGGCAGATACAATGAGCAGTTCTTC.

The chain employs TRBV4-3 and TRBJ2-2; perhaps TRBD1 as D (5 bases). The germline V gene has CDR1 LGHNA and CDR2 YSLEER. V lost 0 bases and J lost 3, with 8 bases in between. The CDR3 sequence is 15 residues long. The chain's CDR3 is CASSQEDTYTGELFF. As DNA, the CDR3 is TGCGCCAGCAGCCAAGAGGACACCTACACCGGGGAGCTGTTTTTT.

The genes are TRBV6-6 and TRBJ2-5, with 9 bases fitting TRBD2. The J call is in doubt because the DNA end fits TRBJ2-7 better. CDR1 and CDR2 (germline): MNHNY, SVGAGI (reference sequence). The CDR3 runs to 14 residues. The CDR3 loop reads CASSYSGRLYEQYF. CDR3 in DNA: TGTGCCAGCAGTTACAGCGGGAGGCTCTACGAGCAGTACTTC.

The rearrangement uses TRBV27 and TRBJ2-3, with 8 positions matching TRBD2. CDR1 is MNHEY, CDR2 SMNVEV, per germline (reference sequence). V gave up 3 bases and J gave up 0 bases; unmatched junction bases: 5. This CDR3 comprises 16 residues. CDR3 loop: CASSLLGGGSTDTQYF. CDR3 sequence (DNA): TGTGCCAGCAGTTTGTTAGGCGGGGGGAGCACAGATACGCAGTATTTT.

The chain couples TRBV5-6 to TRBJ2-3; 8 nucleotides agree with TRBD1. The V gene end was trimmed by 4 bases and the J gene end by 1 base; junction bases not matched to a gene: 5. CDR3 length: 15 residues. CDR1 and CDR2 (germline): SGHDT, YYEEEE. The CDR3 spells CASSPDRGRTDTQYF. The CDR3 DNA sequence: TGTGCCAGCAGCCCCGACAGGGGACGCACAGATACGCAGTATTTT.

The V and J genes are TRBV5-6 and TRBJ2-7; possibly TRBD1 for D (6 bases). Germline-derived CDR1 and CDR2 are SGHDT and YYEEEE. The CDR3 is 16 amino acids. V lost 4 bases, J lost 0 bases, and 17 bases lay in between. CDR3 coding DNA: TGTGCCAGCAGCCCGACAGGTGCTAGGAGCTCCTACGAGCAGTACTTC. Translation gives CASSPTGARSSYEQYF.

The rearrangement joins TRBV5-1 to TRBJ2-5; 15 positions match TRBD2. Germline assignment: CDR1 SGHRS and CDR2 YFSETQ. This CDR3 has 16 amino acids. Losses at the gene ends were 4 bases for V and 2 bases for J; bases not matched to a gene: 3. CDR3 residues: CASSLGLAGGQETQYF. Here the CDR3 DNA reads TGCGCCAGCAGCCTGGGACTAGCGGGGGGACAAGAGACCCAGTACTTC. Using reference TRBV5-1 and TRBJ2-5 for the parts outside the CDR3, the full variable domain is KAGVTQTPRYLIKTRGQQVTLSCSPISGHRSVSWYQQTPGQGLQFLFEYFSETQRNKGNFPGRFSGRQFSNSRSEMNVSTLELGDSALYLCASSLGLAGGQETQYFGPGTRLLVL.

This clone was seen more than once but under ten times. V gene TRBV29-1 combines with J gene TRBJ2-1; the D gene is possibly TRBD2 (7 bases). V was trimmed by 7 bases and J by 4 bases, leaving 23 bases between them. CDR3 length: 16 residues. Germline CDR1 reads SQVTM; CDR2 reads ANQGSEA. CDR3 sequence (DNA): TGCAGCGCCAGGGGAGCTAGCGGTAGAACTTACAATGAGCAGTTCTTC. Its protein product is CSARGASGRTYNEQFF.

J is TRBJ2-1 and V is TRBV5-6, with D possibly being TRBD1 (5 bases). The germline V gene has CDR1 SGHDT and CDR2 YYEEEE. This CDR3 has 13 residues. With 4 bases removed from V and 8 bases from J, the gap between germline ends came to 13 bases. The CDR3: CASSPVRAHEQFF. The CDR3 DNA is TGTGCCAGCAGCCCCGTCAGGGCCCATGAGCAGTTCTTC.